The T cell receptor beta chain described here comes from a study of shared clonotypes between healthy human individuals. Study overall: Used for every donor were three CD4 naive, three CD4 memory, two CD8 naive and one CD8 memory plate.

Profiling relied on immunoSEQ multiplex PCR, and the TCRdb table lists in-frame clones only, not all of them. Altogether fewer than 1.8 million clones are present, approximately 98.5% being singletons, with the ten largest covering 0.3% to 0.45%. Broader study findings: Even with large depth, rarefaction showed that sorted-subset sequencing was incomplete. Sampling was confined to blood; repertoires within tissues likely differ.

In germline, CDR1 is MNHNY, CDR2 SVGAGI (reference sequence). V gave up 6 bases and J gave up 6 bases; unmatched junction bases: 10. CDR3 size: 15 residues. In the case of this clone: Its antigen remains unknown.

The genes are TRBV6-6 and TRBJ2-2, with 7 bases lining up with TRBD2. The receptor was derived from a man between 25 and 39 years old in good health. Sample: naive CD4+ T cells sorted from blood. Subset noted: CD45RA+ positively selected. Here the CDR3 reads CASSQTSLRSGELFF. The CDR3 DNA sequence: TGTGCCAGCAGCCAGACTAGCTTGCGATCCGGGGAGCTGTTTTTT.